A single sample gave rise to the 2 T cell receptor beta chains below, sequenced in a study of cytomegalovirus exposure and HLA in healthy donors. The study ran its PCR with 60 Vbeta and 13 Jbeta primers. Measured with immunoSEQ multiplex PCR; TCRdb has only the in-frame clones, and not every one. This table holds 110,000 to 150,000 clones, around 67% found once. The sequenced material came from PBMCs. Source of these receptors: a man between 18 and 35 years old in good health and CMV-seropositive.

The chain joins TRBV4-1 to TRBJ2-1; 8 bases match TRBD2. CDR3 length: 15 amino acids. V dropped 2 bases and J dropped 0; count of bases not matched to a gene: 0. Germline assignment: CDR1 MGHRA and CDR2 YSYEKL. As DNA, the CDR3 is TGCGCCAGCAGCCAAAGCGGGGGCTCCTACAATGAGCAGTTCTTC. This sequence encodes CASSQSGGSYNEQFF.

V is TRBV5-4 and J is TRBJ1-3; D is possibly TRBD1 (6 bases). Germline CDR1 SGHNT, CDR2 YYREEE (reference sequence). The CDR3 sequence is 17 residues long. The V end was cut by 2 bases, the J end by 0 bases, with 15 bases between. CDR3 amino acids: CASSLQQGGSSGNTIYF. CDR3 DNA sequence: TGTGCCAGCAGCTTACAACAGGGTGGAAGCTCTGGAAACACCATATATTTT.